This T cell receptor beta chain emerged from a study of blood T cell repertoires in COVID-19. Study-level information: Italy, Spain and the United States were the sources of the convalescent and acute COVID-19 samples. T cells, B-cell-depleted T cells, or PBMCs provided the cDNA or gDNA that served as material.

Seattle patients were enrolled while actively infected and followed longitudinally. In the original analysis: Reference gene primer amplification gave estimated nucleated cell counts. The method was immunoSEQ multiplex PCR; TCRdb's version includes in-frame clones alone and lacks a portion of them. V, J and clone size reflect that table, while D and trimming were determined from the DNA. This table holds some 290,000 clones, nearly 90% found once. This clonotype originated in a woman aged 25-40 years with COVID-19, enrolled during active disease. Sequencing was done on a sample of peripheral blood.

The CDR3 nucleotides read TGTGCCAGCAGTGAAGCCCGGACTAGAAGGTACGATACGCAGTATTTT. Translation gives CASSEARTRRYDTQYF. The chain joins TRBV2 to TRBJ2-3, with TRBD2 matching over 7 bases. The CDR3 consists of 16 residues. The V segment lost 0 bases and the J segment 6 bases; nucleotides outside the gene matches: 9. CDR1 is SNHLY and CDR2 is FYNNEI in the germline V gene.